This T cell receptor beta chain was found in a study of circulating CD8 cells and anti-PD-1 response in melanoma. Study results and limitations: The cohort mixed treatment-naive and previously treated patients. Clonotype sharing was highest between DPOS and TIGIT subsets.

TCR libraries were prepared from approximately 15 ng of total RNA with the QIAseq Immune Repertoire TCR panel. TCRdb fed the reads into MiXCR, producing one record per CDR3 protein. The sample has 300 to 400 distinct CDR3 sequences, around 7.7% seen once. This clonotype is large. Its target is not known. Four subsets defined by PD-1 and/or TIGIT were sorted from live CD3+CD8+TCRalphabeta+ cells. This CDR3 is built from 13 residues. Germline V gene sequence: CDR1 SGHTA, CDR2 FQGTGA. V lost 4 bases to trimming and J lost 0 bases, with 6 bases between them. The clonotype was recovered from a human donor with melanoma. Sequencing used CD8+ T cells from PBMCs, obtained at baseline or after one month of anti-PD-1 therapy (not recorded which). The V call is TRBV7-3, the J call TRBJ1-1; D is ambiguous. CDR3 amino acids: CASSSYLNTEAFF. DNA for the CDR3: TGTGCCAGCAGCTCATATTTGAACACTGAAGCTTTCTTT.